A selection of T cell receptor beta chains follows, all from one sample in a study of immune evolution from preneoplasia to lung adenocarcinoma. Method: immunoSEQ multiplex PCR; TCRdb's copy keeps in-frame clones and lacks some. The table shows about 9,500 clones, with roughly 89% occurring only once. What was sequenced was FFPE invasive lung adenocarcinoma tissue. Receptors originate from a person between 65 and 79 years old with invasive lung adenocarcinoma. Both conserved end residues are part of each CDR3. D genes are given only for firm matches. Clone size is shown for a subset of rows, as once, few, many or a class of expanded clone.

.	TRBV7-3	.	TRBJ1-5	CASSFNQPQHF	TGTGCCAGCAGCTTTAATCAGCCCCAGCATTTT
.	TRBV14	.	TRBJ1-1	CASNPLVGAGINTEAFF	TGTGCCAGCAATCCGCTCGTCGGGGCGGGCATAAACACTGAAGCTTTCTTT
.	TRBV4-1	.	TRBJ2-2	CASSLREGGAGGELFF	TGCGCCAGCAGCCTCCGAGAGGGGGGGGCCGGCGGGGAGCTGTTTTTT
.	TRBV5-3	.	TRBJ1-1	CARSFPGGWEAFF	TGTGCCAGAAGCTTCCCGGGGGGGTGGGAAGCTTTCTTT
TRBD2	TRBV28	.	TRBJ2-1	CASSSTSGSQESNEQFF	TGTGCCAGCAGTAGTACTAGCGGGAGCCAGGAGAGCAATGAGCAGTTCTTC
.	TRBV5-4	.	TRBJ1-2	CASSPGRFYGYTF	TGTGCCAGCAGCCCGGGAAGATTCTATGGCTACACCTTC
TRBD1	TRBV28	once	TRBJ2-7	CASSLLRDSPYEQYF	TGTGCCAGCAGTCTCCTCCGGGACAGCCCCTACGAGCAGTACTTC
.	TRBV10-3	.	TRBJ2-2	CAISEEAGELFF	TGTGCCATCAGTGAAGAGGCCGGGGAGCTGTTTTTT
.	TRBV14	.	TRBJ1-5	CASSQEPGGPQHF	TGTGCCAGCAGCCAAGAGCCGGGGGGGCCCCAGCATTTT
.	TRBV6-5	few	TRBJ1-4	CASSYSQGKEKLFF	TGTGCCAGCAGTTACAGCCAGGGGAAAGAAAAACTGTTTTTT
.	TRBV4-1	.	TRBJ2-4	CASSRVLASQNIQYF	TGCGCCAGCAGCCGCGTACTAGCCAGCCAAAACATTCAGTACTTC
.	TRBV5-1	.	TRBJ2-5	CASSLSELGETQYF	TGCGCCAGCAGCTTGTCTGAGTTAGGAGAGACCCAGTACTTC
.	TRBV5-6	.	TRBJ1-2	CASSPAGQGGYTF	TGTGCCAGCAGCCCGGCCGGGCAGGGTGGCTACACCTTC
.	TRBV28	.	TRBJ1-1	CASSPPEGYTEAFF	TGTGCCAGCAGTCCCCCTGAGGGGTATACTGAAGCTTTCTTT
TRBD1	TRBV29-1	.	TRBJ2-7	CSAAQETGQREQYF	TGCAGCGCGGCCCAGGAGACAGGGCAAAGGGAGCAGTACTTC
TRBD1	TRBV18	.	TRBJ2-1	CASSPSWDRTLDEQFF	TGTGCCAGCTCACCATCGTGGGACAGAACGTTGGATGAGCAGTTCTTC
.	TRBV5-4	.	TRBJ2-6	CASSGTSGANVLTF	TGTGCCAGCAGCGGGACGTCTGGGGCCAACGTCCTGACTTTC